A selection of T cell receptor beta chains follows, all from one sample in a study of technical replicates of blood from a handful of donors. Profiled with immunoSEQ multiplex PCR; TCRdb holds only in-frame clones, not every one. Among about 16,000 clones listed, approximately 86% were seen once. The material sequenced was PBMCs. All receptors derive from a human donor in good health. Both conserved end residues are part of each CDR3. D genes are given only for firm matches. Clone size appears in some rows only: once, few, many, or a class for an expanded clone.

CDR3aa: CASSSAGTSGTYEQYF
CDR3nt: TGCGCCAGCAGCTCGGCCGGGACTAGCGGGACCTACGAGCAGTACTTC
v_gene: TRBV5-1
j_gene: TRBJ2-7
d_gene: TRBD2
abundance: NA

CDR3aa: CASSPSYLTGTLTSYEQYF
CDR3nt: TGTGCCAGCAGTCCGTCCTATCTGACAGGGACCCTGACCTCCTACGAGCAGTACTTC
v_gene: TRBV27
j_gene: TRBJ2-7
d_gene: TRBD1
abundance: NA

CDR3aa: CASSLYRGPTDTQYF
CDR3nt: TGTGCCAGCAGCTTATACAGGGGCCCCACAGATACGCAGTATTTT
v_gene: TRBV7-8
j_gene: TRBJ2-3
d_gene: TRBD1
abundance: NA

CDR3aa: CASSSGMPAPGGGYENIQYF
CDR3nt: TGTGCCAGCAGCTCTGGGATGCCCGCCCCAGGGGGCGGGTATGAAAACATTCAGTACTTC
v_gene: TRBV5-5
j_gene: TRBJ2-4
d_gene: TRBD1
abundance: NA

CDR3aa: CASSFGQTSNQPQHF
CDR3nt: TGTGCCAGCAGTTTTGGACAGACGAGCAATCAGCCCCAGCATTTT
v_gene: TRBV28
j_gene: TRBJ1-5
d_gene: NA
abundance: NA

CDR3aa: CASSFTGTEQYF
CDR3nt: TGTGCCAGCAGTTTTACAGGGACCGAGCAGTACTTC
v_gene: TRBV6-5
j_gene: TRBJ2-7
d_gene: NA
abundance: NA

CDR3aa: CASSAPPAGQETQYF
CDR3nt: TGTGCCAGCAGCGCCCCCCCAGCAGGGCAAGAGACCCAGTACTTC
v_gene: TRBV9
j_gene: TRBJ2-5
d_gene: NA
abundance: NA

CDR3aa: CASSFTSGSYNEQFF
CDR3nt: TGTGCCAGCAGCTTTACTAGCGGGAGTTACAATGAGCAGTTCTTC
v_gene: TRBV6-4
j_gene: TRBJ2-1
d_gene: TRBD2
abundance: NA

CDR3aa: CATSREKLAGVEDEQFF
CDR3nt: TGTGCCACCAGCAGGGAAAAACTAGCGGGAGTCGAAGATGAGCAGTTCTTC
v_gene: TRBV15
j_gene: TRBJ2-1
d_gene: TRBD2
abundance: NA

CDR3aa: CAWTPLGGVNEKLFF
CDR3nt: TGTGCCTGGACGCCGCTTGGGGGCGTTAATGAAAAACTGTTTTTT
v_gene: TRBV30
j_gene: TRBJ1-4
d_gene: NA
abundance: NA

CDR3aa: CASSIRATNEKLFF
CDR3nt: TGTGCCAGTAGTATCCGCGCAACTAATGAAAAACTGTTTTTT
v_gene: TRBV19
j_gene: TRBJ1-4
d_gene: NA
abundance: NA

CDR3aa: CASSLGLAGVWYEQYF
CDR3nt: TGCGCCAGCAGCTTGGGCCTAGCGGGAGTTTGGTACGAGCAGTACTTC
v_gene: TRBV5-1
j_gene: TRBJ2-7
d_gene: TRBD2
abundance: NA

CDR3aa: CASSLAGGETQYF
CDR3nt: TGCGCCAGCAGCTTGGCCGGAGGAGAGACCCAGTACTTC
v_gene: TRBV5-1
j_gene: TRBJ2-5
d_gene: NA
abundance: NA

CDR3aa: CASADRINQPQHF
CDR3nt: TGTGCCAGTGCGGACAGGATCAATCAGCCCCAGCATTTT
v_gene: TRBV19
j_gene: TRBJ1-5
d_gene: TRBD1
abundance: NA

CDR3aa: CASSLGLASVRGEQYF
CDR3nt: TGTGCCAGCAGCTTGGGCCTAGCGTCCGTCCGGGGGGAGCAGTACTTC
v_gene: TRBV5-8
j_gene: TRBJ2-7
d_gene: NA
abundance: once

CDR3aa: CASGGTSTEETQYF
CDR3nt: TGCGCCAGCGGAGGCACTAGCACAGAAGAGACCCAGTACTTC
v_gene: TRBV5-1
j_gene: TRBJ2-5
d_gene: NA
abundance: NA

CDR3aa: CASRAGLHGNEQFF
CDR3nt: TGTGCCAGCAGGGCGGGACTCCACGGCAATGAGCAGTTCTTC
v_gene: TRBV6-1
j_gene: TRBJ2-1
d_gene: NA
abundance: NA

CDR3aa: CASRGGTGISGRRQEQYF
CDR3nt: TGCGCCAGCAGGGGTGGGACAGGGATTAGCGGGAGGCGGCAGGAGCAGTACTTC
v_gene: TRBV5-1
j_gene: TRBJ2-7
d_gene: NA
abundance: NA